A single sample is the source of the 2 T cell receptor beta chains below, sequenced in a study of CD8 T cells in Susac syndrome. cDNA came from about 0.46 to 1 ug RNA primed by random hexamers. Each CDR3 protein is one row after TCRdb ran MiXCR on the immunoSEQ multiplex PCR reads. The data hold roughly 150,000 distinct CDR3 sequences, with approximately 96% observed a single time. The sequencing sample was made of CD4+ T cells from PBMCs. These receptors came from a human donor with Susac syndrome.

The J gene is TRBJ2-1, the V gene TRBV20-1, with a tentative D call TRBD1 (5 bases). Between the trimmed V and J ends, which lost 7 bases and 5 bases, there was a span of 12 bases. This CDR3 has 12 amino acids. Germline CDR1 and CDR2: DFQATT and SNEGSKA (reference sequence). This CDR3 is CSVSGAHNEQFF. The CDR3 region has the DNA TGCAGTGTTTCTGGGGCCCACAATGAGCAGTTCTTC.

This sequence joins TRBV7-2 and TRBJ2-7, with 8 bases fitting TRBD1. The CDR3 contains 15 residues. V trimming: 0 bases; J trimming: 2 bases; junction bases outside the gene matches: 3. Germline CDR1 and CDR2: SGHTA and FQGNSA. The CDR3 region is CASSLASQGAYEQYF. The CDR3 region has the DNA TGTGCCAGCAGCTTAGCGTCACAGGGGGCCTACGAGCAGTACTTC.